The clone carrying this T cell receptor beta chain has only one observation. The CDR3 contains 15 residues. The germline V gene encodes CDR1 MNHNS and CDR2 SASEGT. J was trimmed by 0 bases and V by 5 bases; bases with no gene match: 4. Amplification used 60 Vbeta primers and 13 Jbeta primers. The method was immunoSEQ multiplex PCR; TCRdb's version includes in-frame clones alone and lacks a portion of them. The sample lists around 100,000 clones; less than 85% were seen once. The sample originates from a study of cytomegalovirus exposure and HLA in healthy donors. This TCR came from a woman aged 18-29 years in good health and CMV-seropositive. The J gene is TRBJ1-2, the V gene TRBV6-1; 9 nucleotides align to TRBD1. Sequenced sample: PBMCs. For the CDR3, the DNA is TGTGCCAGCAGTCGACAGGGGGTAACTAACTATGGCTACACCTTC. Translating gives CASSRQGVTNYGYTF.